A selection of T cell receptor beta chains follows, all from one sample in a study of beta chain features in type 1 diabetes. The assay was immunoSEQ multiplex PCR, and TCRdb's table has in-frame clones only and misses some. The profile shows about 930,000 clones, roughly 15% of them singletons. Material for sequencing was naive CD4+ T cells from blood. These receptors came from a woman younger than 35 in good health. Each CDR3 is given with its conserved first and last residue. Expanded clones get a size class; other rows say once, few or many, or leave the size out.

J: TRBJ2-1; V: TRBV5-1; size: few; CDR3: CASSLAGAYNEQFF
J: TRBJ2-7; V: TRBV7-9; size: .; CDR3: CASSLIAGDWGEQYF
J: TRBJ1-2; V: TRBV25-1; size: few; CDR3: CASSDRAYGYTF
J: TRBJ2-3; V: TRBV6-6; size: few; CDR3: CASSSQGASTDTQYF
J: TRBJ2-6; V: TRBV4-1; size: few; CDR3: CASSPSGTGGSGANVLTF
J: TRBJ2-2; V: TRBV7-2; size: .; CDR3: CASSLGGSGRATGELFF
J: TRBJ2-7; V: TRBV6-6; size: .; CDR3: CASRRDSSYEQYF
J: TRBJ2-2; V: TRBV5-4; size: .; CDR3: CASSLGANTGELFF
J: TRBJ2-3; V: TRBV29-1; size: few; CDR3: CSVVRQGTDTQYF
J: TRBJ2-3; V: TRBV5-1; size: .; CDR3: CASSLGSRGTDTQYF
J: TRBJ1-4; V: TRBV6-5; size: .; CDR3: CASSYSFWSNEKLFF
J: TRBJ2-3; V: TRBV27; size: .; CDR3: CASSLYGHRTDAQYF
J: TRBJ1-1; V: TRBV19; size: .; CDR3: CASSISGQSLRAEAFF
J: TRBJ2-3; V: TRBV13; size: few; CDR3: CASSSGFPLTDTQYF
J: TRBJ1-2; V: TRBV2; size: few; CDR3: CASSDRGQTGYTF
J: TRBJ2-1; V: TRBV7-2; size: few; CDR3: CASSLVGGYNEQFF
J: TRBJ2-7; V: TRBV28; size: few; CDR3: CASSLGQLRHEQYF
J: TRBJ2-3; V: TRBV18; size: .; CDR3: CASSTVQGRSGSFTDTQYF
J: TRBJ2-7; V: TRBV14; size: few; CDR3: CASSQVLEGLQYF
J: TRBJ2-7; V: TRBV29-1; size: few; CDR3: CSVGQISYEQYF
J: TRBJ1-4; V: TRBV2; size: many; CDR3: CASSRDSFYEKLFF
J: TRBJ1-4; V: TRBV5-1; size: .; CDR3: CASSLARDEKLFF
J: TRBJ1-1; V: TRBV5-1; size: few; CDR3: CASKGDRNTEAFF
J: TRBJ2-3; V: TRBV7-2; size: .; CDR3: CASSLGRAGLALKDTQYF
J: TRBJ2-1; V: TRBV25-1; size: .; CDR3: CASSELAGDSYNEQFF
J: TRBJ2-2; V: TRBV18; size: few; CDR3: CASSLSNTGELFF
J: TRBJ2-1; V: TRBV5-4; size: few; CDR3: CASSETYNEQFF
J: TRBJ2-3; V: TRBV7-3; size: .; CDR3: CASSLTGDTQYF
J: TRBJ1-1; V: TRBV9; size: few; CDR3: CASSVARTSTEAFF
J: TRBJ2-7; V: TRBV9; size: few; CDR3: CASSVGGTESYEQYF
J: TRBJ2-1; V: TRBV28; size: few; CDR3: CASSPPSGAYNEQFF
J: TRBJ2-1; V: TRBV2; size: .; CDR3: CASNDHYNEQFF
J: TRBJ2-1; V: TRBV7-9; size: .; CDR3: CASSFQSRGIVGGFNEQFF
J: TRBJ2-1; V: TRBV5-6; size: .; CDR3: CASSLGEGTRHNEQFF
J: TRBJ2-1; V: TRBV19; size: .; CDR3: CASSIAPSSYNEQFF
J: TRBJ2-4; V: TRBV18; size: .; CDR3: CASSPGGRGAKNIQYF
J: TRBJ1-4; V: TRBV4-3; size: .; CDR3: CASSQERTTNEKLFF
J: TRBJ1-1; V: TRBV7-9; size: .; CDR3: CASSEGRVNTEAFF
J: TRBJ2-7; V: TRBV18; size: few; CDR3: CASSPPSGYSYEQYF
J: TRBJ2-1; V: TRBV5-1; size: .; CDR3: CASSPAWGTPDNEQFF
J: TRBJ2-1; V: TRBV9; size: .; CDR3: CASSPSGDSYNEQFF
J: TRBJ1-2; V: TRBV28; size: .; CDR3: CASSFHRGQGYTF